The entry below gives a single TCR beta chain sequence along with its context. The target of this receptor is not known. A junction end diverges from the germline sequence, so it may reflect a read error. The cohort consisted of 600 or so healthy bone marrow donors. At the time of sampling, all cohort members were nominally healthy, though unrecorded immune exposures were likely present. The donor tested CMV seronegative, placing the donor among the approximately 400 seronegative members of the cohort. A peripheral blood sample was provided by each donor, and peripheral blood mononuclear cells were used for TCR beta sequencing. The Qiagen DNeasy Blood Extraction Kit was used to extract genomic DNA from the blood cell samples. This sample is drawn from a study of cytomegalovirus exposure and HLA in healthy donors (TCRdb year 2017). Concerning the study at large: In an earlier analysis of 587 of the donors, 250 to 300 Gb of sequence data and 95 million to 130 million unique TCR beta sequences from about 179 million T cells were reported. About 280 gigabases of sequencing data and 70 million to 95 million unique TCR sequences made up an early release that covered roughly 670 HLA-typed donors. Of the roughly 400 genotyped donors, over 65% fell in the genetic ancestry cluster associated with self-reported Caucasian donors. The aim of the study was to test whether cataloging public T cell receptors could identify signatures of past pathogen exposure. The study used immunosequencing to profile the T cell repertoires of several hundred subjects and linked those repertoires to cytomegalovirus serostatus. In addition to the first cohort of 666 subjects, a separate validation cohort of some 120 different subjects was used. To predict cytomegalovirus infection status, the study combined high-throughput TCR immunosequencing, statistical association of individual TCRs with disease status, and machine learning. A later analysis re-examined previously published TCR beta repertoires from 600 to 700 donors and added high-resolution HLA genotyping to investigate patterns of TCR occurrence. Rather than using new phenotypic data, the later analysis identified candidate immune exposures from TCR beta sequences and from how often those sequences occurred across donors. In an earlier analysis of 587 of the donors, high-throughput TCR beta sequencing was used to judge whether each TCR beta V gene segment behaved as functional or pseudogenic. Donor age, sex, ethnicity and CMV serostatus were collected together with the repertoire data. Genome-wide SNP genotypes for about 65% of the roughly 670 donors were used in a later genetic analysis, which treated that subset as a discovery cohort. Every repertoire in the discovery cohort had been generated on one and the same sequencing platform. HLA typing included class I and class II loci at four-digit resolution. Typing coverage differed by locus: A, B, C, DRB1 and DQB1 were typed in about 629-640 donors, DQA1 in roughly 510, DPA1 in around 580, and DPB1 in just under 490. Five DR-DQ haplotypes were treated as single units for association and clustering because of strong linkage in the cohort. On average, 235,054 unique TCR beta nucleotide sequences were sequenced per donor among about 400 genotyped donors of the cohort, with roughly a sixth of those sequences being non-productive.

For CDR1 and CDR2, the germline V gene lists SQVTM and ANQGSEA. The CDR3 measures 16 amino acids from cysteine to phenylalanine. The DNA shown is the 48-base CDR3, in frame from base 1. Points the paper makes about the study in general: In a later analysis, some 18,000 TCR beta sequences were associated with specific HLA alleles at a false discovery rate of 0.05. The 87-base-pair reads could not distinguish some IMGT-functional V segments, including TRBV6-2 and TRBV6-3, so those segments were excluded. The sequencing pipeline was judged likely to have produced a cluster of highly shared sequence variants as a technical artifact. According to a later genetic analysis, donors in an Asian-associated ancestry cluster had fewer N-insertions in productive TCRs than the approximately 630-donor mean. HLA typing was unavailable for some donors at each locus, so association tests used only the typed subset. A further reported finding was that TCR beta sequences accurately predicted the HLA-A and HLA-B alleles for most subjects in the first cohort. A total of 164 TCR beta chains were listed by the study as associated with cytomegalovirus. Correlated functional status among segregating V segments might reflect linkage disequilibrium, but an unknown experimental factor could not be ruled out. The classifier was reported to diagnose cytomegalovirus status with high specificity and sensitivity in both the original and validation cohorts. A later analysis found that HLA-associated TCR beta chains were more clonally expanded and had lower generation probabilities than equally common non-associated chains. The authors suggested that the approach could potentially be generalized to other disease states and immunological phenotypes. In a later genetic analysis, a missense DCLRE1C variant was associated with V-gene and J-gene trimming of TCR beta chains, and the association was replicated in an independent cohort. While some public TCRs were present in many individuals, most TCR sequences turned up only very rarely across donors. Roughly uniform sequencing depth across donors was assumed in presence/absence analyses, although this assumption may not hold. According to a later analysis, parvovirus B19, influenza, CMV and Epstein-Barr virus appeared linked to several top co-occurrence clusters. Because counts were too low, seventeen rarely observed V segments, including chromosome 9 orphons, were excluded from the earlier analysis of 587 of the donors. This cohort had only TCR beta chains sequenced, and the lack of alpha or paired-chain data limited which features could be detected. A later analysis found that most CMV-associated TCR beta chains appeared HLA-restricted, with HLA associations seemingly driven largely by CMV exposure. In vitro tests confirmed that three of the cytomegalovirus-associated TCR beta chains recognize cytomegalovirus antigens. A later analysis found that TCR association rates varied across HLA loci, with DRB1 alleles showing the most associated TCRs and HLA-C alleles the fewest. Strong co-occurrence of HLA alleles, especially DR and DQ, made assigning TCR associations to individual alleles difficult. In an earlier analysis of around 600 of the donors, most TCR beta V segments appeared in productive rearrangements about 87% or about 30% of the time, broadly matching IMGT annotations. For the cohort, immune exposure information was limited to CMV serostatus.

Library method: the immunoSEQ multiplex PCR assay. A mixture of 60 forward primers for TCR Vbeta segments and 13 reverse primers for TCR Jbeta segments was used in the multiplex PCR. The CDR3 region of rearranged TCR beta genes was amplified from genomic DNA with a multiplex PCR assay. The Illumina HiSeq System was used to sequence the amplified TCR beta libraries as 87-base-pair reads. The paper's data handling went like this. A later analysis counted about 80 million unique TCR beta chains across the 666 repertoires, and around 9.9 million of these chains were shared by at least two donors. To remove PCR and sequencing errors, raw reads were error-corrected and collapsed into unique sequences using a nearest-neighbor algorithm that merged closely related sequences. CDR3 sequences were aligned to IMGT reference sequences to assign V, D and J gene segments. For a sequence to be retained, at least a six-nucleotide match to both a V gene segment and a J gene segment was required. A rearrangement counted as productive if the CDR3 had no stop codons and remained in frame with V and J, and every other rearrangement counted as non-productive. CDR3 was defined according to IMGT convention as the region running from the second conserved V-encoded cysteine to the conserved J-encoded phenylalanine. The earlier analysis of about 590 of the donors excluded sequences that lacked an unambiguous match to a single V gene segment. An earlier analysis of about 600 of the donors called V segments functional above 56.7% productive rearrangements and segregating when the between-donor standard deviation exceeded 5%. A statistical classification framework was developed to diagnose cytomegalovirus status using the catalog of TCR beta chain sequences. V and J gene assignment, in a later analysis, came from comparing TCR nucleotide sequences with IMGT/GENE-DB human TR gene sequences. The TCRdist pipeline was used in a later analysis to assign CDR3 sequences and most-parsimonious VDJ recombination scenarios. In a later analysis, each TCR beta chain was defined by its CDR3 amino acid sequence together with its V-gene family, and reads lacking a unique V-gene family were excluded. As a way to deal with suspected cross-contamination and a sequencing artifact, a later analysis dropped 500 to 700 nucleotide sequences that were highly shared and had low generation probability. In a later analysis, a clonal expansion index was calculated for each public chain from normalized within-repertoire ranks of inferred template counts. In a later analysis, generation probabilities were computed using a VDJ recombination model fitted to out-of-frame rearrangements, and the results were checked against IGoR. Hypergeometric tests were used in a later analysis to score TCR-TCR, TCR-HLA and TCR-CMV co-occurrence, with a repertoire-size bias correction applied to the TCR pairs. In a later analysis, false discovery rates were estimated by permuting HLA or CMV assignments 20 times. In a later analysis, co-occurring TCRs were grouped with DBSCAN, and TCRdist sequence similarity was added when clustering was performed within HLA-allele-positive subsets. Co-occurrence clustering excluded repertoires with fewer than 30,000 or more than 120,000 public chains, plus five with anomalous nucleotide sharing. TCRdb took over this immuneACCESS table, retaining in-frame rearrangements with V and J assigned. Such tables are incomplete; in checked studies, under half of the missing clones stem from an unresolved V gene, and the remainder is unexplained. That table supplies the V and J calls and clone size; D and trimming were determined from the DNA. The sample yields 150,000 or so clones; approximately 80% were counted once. The ten largest make up over 13% of the sample.

The sequence was collected from a woman aged 40 to 49 in good health and CMV-seronegative. The V and J genes are TRBV29-1 and TRBJ2-6, and 10 bases in between align with TRBD1. The sample taken for sequencing was PBMCs. DNA sequence: TGCAGCGTTGGGGGGCAGGGACAGGGGTCGGCCAACGGCCTGACTTTC. This codes for CSVGGQGQGSANGLTF.